The present T cell receptor (beta chain) was sequenced within a study of T cells after yellow fever vaccination. In germline, CDR1 is MGHRA, CDR2 YSYEKL. The CDR3 runs 16 residues. After removal of 4 bases from V and 5 bases from J, the junction contained 5 bases not matched to a gene. TCR cDNA was made by 5'RACE template switching, adding a universal primer site and UMIs. TCRdb passed the 5' RACE reads through MiXCR, listing each CDR3 protein once. Here the sample spans tens of thousands of distinct CDR3 sequences, under 9.5% being singletons. Study-level points and caveats: Compared with primary, the secondary response was weaker and peaked at day 5, not 15.

In this sample, this clonotype turned up a few times. Its antigen is undetermined. This TCR was recovered from a man between 18 and 29 years old who received the YFV17D yellow fever vaccine. The sample was CD8+ T cells sorted from PBMCs, taken 10 days after the first yellow fever vaccination. The J gene is TRBJ2-5, the V gene TRBV4-1, with TRBD2 matching 15 bases. The CDR3 protein is CASSPGGLAGGETQYF. The CDR3 nucleotides read TGCGCCAGCAGCCCAGGGGGACTAGCGGGGGGTGAGACCCAGTACTTC.